This TCR beta chain came from a study of blood T cell repertoires in COVID-19. The wider study: The cDNA or gDNA used as material had been derived from T cells, B-cell-depleted T cells, or PBMCs.

J gave up 4 bases and V 10 bases, and 9 bases lay outside the gene matches. The CDR3 is made up of 14 amino acids. CDR1 and CDR2 from the germline V gene are LNHDA and SQIVND (reference sequence). Study members were between about 18 and 95 years old and lived in 20 to 25 US regions. Produced via immunoSEQ multiplex PCR; TCRdb's table is partial and in-frame only. The top ten clones hold approximately 3.6% of a sample with about 140,000 clones, approximately 84% of them seen once. Sequencing used PBMCs or T cells enriched from blood (not recorded which). The sequence was obtained from a woman aged 50 to 60 with acute COVID-19. The gene calls are TRBV19 and TRBJ2-1; 8 bases agree with TRBD2. The DNA for the CDR3 is TGTGCCACCTCAAGCGGGAGTGGTTACAATGAGCAGTTCTTC. It codes for CATSSGSGYNEQFF. The full variable domain, in which reference TRBV19 and TRBJ2-1 provide the parts outside the CDR3, is DGGITQSPKYLFRKEGQNVTLSCEQNLNHDAMYWYRQDPGQGLRLIYYSQIVNDFQKGDIAEGYSVSREKKESFPLTVTSAQKNPTAFYLCATSSGSGYNEQFFGPGTRLTVL.